One and the same sample provided the 16 T cell receptor beta chains below, sequenced in a study of cytomegalovirus exposure and HLA in healthy donors. It was with 60 Vbeta and 13 Jbeta primers that the PCR ran. Assay used: immunoSEQ multiplex PCR; TCRdb lists only in-frame clones, some missing. The sample contains around 120,000 clones, less than 75% of which appear only once. Source material: PBMCs. Receptors originate from a man between 40 and 49 years old in good health and CMV-seropositive.

The J gene is TRBJ2-5, the V gene TRBV28, with 13 bases identical to TRBD2. The germline V gene has CDR1 MDHEN and CDR2 SYDVKM. The CDR3 is 17 amino acids. The ends lost 6 bases at V and 5 bases at J; junction bases unmatched: 12. The CDR3 loop is CASRGTGLAGREETQYF. The CDR3 bases are TGTGCCAGCAGGGGAACGGGACTAGCGGGAAGGGAGGAGACCCAGTACTTC. Drawing the rest from reference TRBV28 and TRBJ2-5, the complete variable domain is DVKVTQSSRYLVKRTGEKVFLECVQDMDHENMFWYRQDPGLGLRLIYFSYDVKMKEKGDIPEGYSVSREKKERFSLILESASTNQTSMYLCASRGTGLAGREETQYFGPGTRLLVL.

CDR3 bases: TGCGCCAGCAGCCAGAGTAGCGGGGGGGCCTACAATGAGCAGTTCTTC. The encoded protein is CASSQSSGGAYNEQFF. This chain links TRBV4-1 with TRBJ2-1, with 11 nucleotides matching TRBD2. The CDR3 extends over 16 amino acids. V lost 3 bases and J lost 2; bases outside the gene matches: 3. CDR1 and CDR2 from the germline V gene are MGHRA and YSYEKL.

The chain couples TRBV9 to TRBJ2-7; the match to TRBD2 covers 11 bases. The CDR3 is made up of 15 amino acids. The trim removed 0 bases at V and 6 bases at J, leaving 5 bases unmatched. Germline CDR1 is SGDLS and CDR2 is YYNGEE. The CDR3 DNA sequence: TGTGCCAGCAGCGTAGGAAATAGCGGGAGGGTCGAGCAGTACTTC. Encoded protein: CASSVGNSGRVEQYF.

The chain uses TRBV6-6 and TRBJ1-1; D remains ambiguous. Germline V lookup: CDR1 MNHNY, CDR2 SVGAGI (reference sequence). V was pared by 2 bases and J by 1 base, with 5 bases between. The CDR3 runs to 13 residues. The DNA for the CDR3 is TGTGCCAGCAGTTACGGGCAGAACACTGAAGCTTTCTTT. Residues: CASSYGQNTEAFF.

V is TRBV6-6 and J is TRBJ2-7; TRBD1 matches 10 bases. The CDR3 loop spans 15 amino acids. Germline V gene sequence: CDR1 MNHNY, CDR2 SVGAGI (reference sequence). V lost 0 bases and J lost 2; bases outside the gene matches: 1. The CDR3 is CASSYSTGGTYEQYF. The CDR3, as DNA: TGTGCCAGCAGTTACTCGACAGGGGGCACCTACGAGCAGTACTTC.

The genes are TRBV11-1 and TRBJ1-1; perhaps TRBD1 as D (5 bases). The CDR3 covers 14 residues. Trimming removed 5 bases at V and 1 base at J, with 11 bases between. Germline loops: CDR1 SGHAT, CDR2 FQDESV (reference sequence). CDR3 sequence (DNA): TGTGCCAGCAGCCTCTTGGGGGGGAACACTGAAGCTTTCTTT. This translates into CASSLLGGNTEAFF.

The chain recombines TRBV6-1 with TRBJ1-3; 7 nucleotides match TRBD1. The CDR3 contains 15 residues. The V gene's germline CDR1 is MNHNS and CDR2 SASEGT. Trimming took 6 bases from V and 2 from J; bases not matched to a gene: 7. CDR3 nucleotides: TGTGCCAGCAGGATCAATCAGGGGGCTGGAAACACCATATATTTT. Amino acids: CASRINQGAGNTIYF.

V and J are TRBV9 and TRBJ2-5; D unresolved. The germline gives CDR1 SGDLS, CDR2 YYNGEE. Between the trimmed V and J ends, which lost 1 base and 2 bases, there was a span of 6 bases. The CDR3 totals 13 residues. Written as DNA, the CDR3 is TGTGCCAGCAGCGTATCCACACAAGAGACCCAGTACTTC. It is translated as CASSVSTQETQYF.

The chain couples TRBV9 to TRBJ1-4; D gene ambiguous. Trimming stripped 0 bases from V and 5 bases from J, with 8 bases between. This CDR3 is 14 amino acids long. Germline CDR1 is SGDLS and CDR2 is YYNGEE. CDR3 region: CASSVAGLNEKLFF. CDR3 coding DNA: TGTGCCAGCAGCGTAGCCGGTTTAAATGAAAAACTGTTTTTT. Filled out from reference TRBV9 and TRBJ1-4, the complete variable domain reads DSGVTQTPKHLITATGQRVTLRCSPRSGDLSVYWYQQSLDQGLQFLIQYYNGEERAKGNILERFSAQQFPDLHSELNLSSLELGDSALYFCASSVAGLNEKLFFGSGTQLSVL.

The J gene is TRBJ2-7, the V gene TRBV6-6, with TRBD2 as a possible D gene (5 bases). This CDR3 has 14 residues. CDR1 is MNHNY, CDR2 SVGAGI, per germline (reference sequence). Trimming cost V 5 bases and J 2 bases, with 13 bases left between them. Here the CDR3 DNA reads TGTGCCAGCAGTAATTCCGAGGGTCCCTACGAGCAGTACTTC. Protein sequence: CASSNSEGPYEQYF.

The chain couples TRBV5-4 to TRBJ2-1; 10 bases fit TRBD2. Germline V gene lookup returns CDR1 SGHNT and CDR2 YYREEE (reference sequence). The trim removed 4 bases at V and 3 bases at J, leaving 10 bases unmatched. CDR3 length equals 17 residues. The CDR3 spells CASSASGLAVGYNEQFF. The CDR3 DNA sequence: TGTGCCAGCAGCGCGAGCGGACTAGCGGTTGGCTACAATGAGCAGTTCTTC.

This chain links TRBV5-1 with TRBJ1-1; no reliable D call. Trimming removed 0 bases at V and 1 base at J, with 7 bases between. In germline, CDR1 is SGHRS, CDR2 YFSETQ. This CDR3 region has 14 residues. CDR3 sequence reads: CASSLGPGNTEAFF. The CDR3 nucleotides are TGCGCCAGCAGCTTGGGACCGGGGAACACTGAAGCTTTCTTT.

This clone was seen a few times. The chain uses TRBV9 and TRBJ2-7, with 7 bases that match TRBD2. J lost 3 bases, V lost 0 bases, and 6 bases had no gene match. Germline CDR1 reads SGDLS; CDR2 reads YYNGEE. This CDR3 has 15 amino acids. The CDR3 region is CASSVGSLAVYEQYF. CDR3 sequence (DNA): TGTGCCAGCAGCGTAGGCAGTCTAGCGGTCTACGAGCAGTACTTC.

This chain's CDR3 is CSEGDGPYNEQFF. The CDR3 DNA is TGCAGCGAAGGGGATGGGCCCTACAATGAGCAGTTCTTC. The rearrangement joins TRBV29-1 to TRBJ2-1, with TRBD1 as a possible D gene (5 bases). The CDR3 sequence is 13 residues long. Germline V CDR1 and CDR2: SQVTM, ANQGSEA. Trimming shortened V by 7 bases and J by 2 bases, and 12 bases separated the two germline ends.

The gene calls are TRBV5-1 and TRBJ2-7; D might be TRBD2 (5 bases). This CDR3 has 13 residues. CDR1 is SGHRS, CDR2 YFSETQ, per germline. V dropped 7 bases and J dropped 0 bases, with 11 bases sitting between them. CDR3 coding DNA: TGCGCCAGCCGGGAAGCTAGCTCCTACGAGCAGTACTTC. It translates to CASREASSYEQYF.

The chain combines TRBV10-2 with TRBJ2-2; 7 bases line up with TRBD2. The CDR3 contains 19 residues. Germline V gene lookup returns CDR1 WSHSY and CDR2 SAAADI. V dropped 4 bases and J dropped 1; count of bases not matched to a gene: 15. CDR3 bases: TGCGCCAGCAGTGGTCTCCGGGGTAGCGGGTCCCTGAACACCGGGGAGCTGTTTTTT. This sequence encodes CASSGLRGSGSLNTGELFF.